This T cell receptor beta chain was documented in a study of T cell changes during pregnancy in multiple sclerosis. Here immunoSEQ multiplex PCR was the method, and the copy in TCRdb shows in-frame clones only, minus some. The table has about 69,000 clones, roughly 90% seen once. Germline lookup yields CDR1 MNHNS and CDR2 SASEGT. The V end was cut by 1 base, the J end by 5 bases, with 12 bases between. This CDR3 is 15 amino acids long. The chain employs TRBV6-1 and TRBJ1-5, with a weak D call TRBD1 (5 bases). The sequences come from CD4+ T cells from peripheral blood mononuclear cells, collected in the third trimester of pregnancy. The receptor comes from a female donor in good health, enrolled as a control in a pregnancy study. CDR3 in amino acids: CASSEGAGLHQPQHF. The CDR3 DNA reads TGTGCCAGCAGTGAAGGGGCAGGGCTACATCAGCCCCAGCATTTT.